The clone carrying this T cell receptor (beta chain) was detected ten times or more. The antigen is undetermined. The length of the CDR3 is 15 residues. Germline loops: CDR1 MNHEY, CDR2 SMNVEV (reference sequence). J was trimmed by 4 bases and V by 5 bases; bases with no gene match: 6. The library was built from about 400 ng RNA with molecular barcoded adaptors for alpha/delta and beta/gamma chains. Via MiXCR, TCRdb re-called the reads, giving one row per CDR3 protein. Of roughly 61,000 distinct CDR3 sequences listed, 12% are singletons. The sample belongs to a study of read filtering for tumor transcriptome and immune sequencing. Study information: IR-seq gave about 4.05 to 11 million TCR reads per sample; RNA-seq gave about 80 to 1273.

General study findings and limits: Correlation between methods rose after single-read clonotypes were removed. IR-seq captured clonotypes deeper and more reliably than RNA-seq.

This receptor was identified in a donor at least 40 years old with multiple myeloma. The chain links TRBV27 to TRBJ2-7, with 12 bases fitting TRBD2. Material: a population of CD138-negative cells sorted from bone marrow. In DNA, the CDR3 is TGTGCCAGCAGTCCACTAGCGGGGGGCTGGTACGAGCAGTACTTC. This encodes CASSPLAGGWYEQYF.